Shown below are 28 T cell receptor beta chains from a single sample sequenced in a study of shared clonotypes between healthy human individuals (TCRdb year 2020). Libraries were built with the immunoSEQ multiplex PCR assay. TCRdb re-hosts the immuneACCESS table, in-frame sequences only. Its copies lack some clones; in the studies checked, an unresolved V gene accounts for under half of them, and the cause for the rest is not known. The sample table contains roughly 2 million clones; only one count was recorded for 95% of them. The ten largest clones represent 0.1% to 0.15% of the sample. Material for sequencing was naive CD4+ T cells sorted from blood. The meaning of the sample's cell subset or site label: CD45RA+ positively selected. All receptors come from a man younger than 30 in good health.

The rearrangement uses TRBV6-6 and TRBJ2-2; the D is unclear. This CDR3 has 16 amino acids. V shed 0 bases and J shed 5 bases, with 13 bases lying between them. CDR1 MNHNY and CDR2 SVGAGI come from the germline V gene (reference sequence). CDR3 bases: TGTGCCAGCAGTTACTCGATCTTCGGTCGGACCGGGGAGCTGTTTTTT. As protein: CASSYSIFGRTGELFF.

On this clone: Other DNA sequences in the same sample also yield this CDR3. The chain couples TRBV18 to TRBJ2-7, with 7 nucleotides matching TRBD2. Germline V CDR1 and CDR2: KGHSH, LQKENI. J gave up 1 base and V 3 bases, and 3 bases lay outside the gene matches. The CDR3 sequence is 14 residues long. CDR3 residues: CASSPGGRSYEQYF. Written as DNA, the CDR3 is TGTGCCAGCTCACCGGGGGGGAGGTCCTACGAGCAGTACTTC.

The chain joins TRBV7-2 to TRBJ1-2; TRBD1 matches at 7 bases. Germline V CDR1 and CDR2: SGHTA, FQGNSA. This CDR3 has 19 residues. With 5 bases clipped from V and 3 bases from J, the junction kept 21 bases outside the gene matches. CDR3 region: CASSPQRGGLILYDYGYTF. CDR3 coding DNA: TGTGCCAGCAGCCCCCAAAGAGGGGGCCTAATACTCTATGACTATGGCTACACCTTC.

The genes are TRBV2 and TRBJ2-7; D is possibly TRBD2 (6 bases). CDR3 size: 14 residues. V was shortened by 6 bases and J by 7 bases, with 19 bases between the two germline ends. Germline values: CDR1 SNHLY, CDR2 FYNNEI. CDR3: CASRIPDEAGEQYF. The DNA for the CDR3 is TGTGCCAGCAGAATTCCAGATGAGGCGGGGGAGCAGTACTTC.

This chain connects TRBV18 to TRBJ2-2; D uncertain. This CDR3 comprises 15 residues. The V and J ends lost 3 bases and 0 bases respectively, with 8 bases between them. In germline, CDR1 is KGHSH, CDR2 LQKENI. The CDR3 DNA sequence: TGTGCCAGCTCACCCGCCGGCGCGAACACCGGGGAGCTGTTTTTT. Translated, it gives CASSPAGANTGELFF. Complete variable domain (other parts from reference TRBV18 and TRBJ2-2): NAGVMQNPRHLVRRRGQEARLRCSPMKGHSHVYWYRQLPEEGLKFMVYLQKENIIDESGMPKERFSAEFPKEGPSILRIQQVVRGDSAAYFCASSPAGANTGELFFGEGSRLTVL.

This sequence joins TRBV7-8 and TRBJ2-1, with D possibly being TRBD1 (6 bases). Deletions cut 4 bases from V and 5 bases from J, with 9 bases between. CDR3 size: 13 residues. Germline CDR1 is SGHVS and CDR2 is FQNEAQ. CDR3 protein: CASSSGQHNEQFF. The CDR3 nucleotides read TGTGCCAGCAGCTCTGGACAGCACAATGAGCAGTTCTTC.

Here the CDR3 DNA reads TGTGCCAGCAGTCGTCCCGGCCCCAATCAGCCCCAGCATTTT. This sequence encodes CASSRPGPNQPQHF. The chain couples TRBV6-5 to TRBJ1-5; D gene uncertain. Germline lookup yields CDR1 MNHEY and CDR2 SVGAGI. There are 14 residues in the CDR3. The V end was cut by 5 bases, the J end by 3 bases, with 11 bases between.

The V call is TRBV30, the J call TRBJ2-1; D is undetermined. V lost 2 bases and J 7 bases, leaving 15 bases between the germline ends. Germline values: CDR1 GTSNPN, CDR2 SVGIG (reference sequence). CDR3 length: 14 residues. CDR3 loop: CAWSRLTHANEQFF. CDR3 in DNA: TGTGCCTGGAGTCGACTTACACACGCTAATGAGCAGTTCTTC.

This clone was observed once. The chain recombines TRBV4-2 with TRBJ1-5, with D hard to call. The CDR3 runs 14 residues. The germline V and J ends were trimmed by 1 base and 6 bases, with 10 bases remaining between them. Germline CDR1 LGHNA, CDR2 YNFKEQ. The CDR3 spells CASSQGTSGQPQHF. CDR3 bases: TGTGCCAGCAGCCAAGGGACGTCGGGTCAGCCCCAGCATTTT.

This clone was observed a single time. The chain employs TRBV2 and TRBJ2-5; no reliable D call. The V and J ends lost 4 bases and 4 bases respectively, with 7 bases between them. The CDR3 extends over 12 amino acids. Looked up from germline, CDR1 is SNHLY and CDR2 is FYNNEI. The chain's CDR3 is CASSVSRETQYF. The CDR3 nucleotides are TGTGCCAGCAGTGTATCGAGAGAGACCCAGTACTTC.

With regard to this clone: The sample holds other DNA sequences that translate to the same CDR3. The J gene is TRBJ2-7, the V gene TRBV28; no reliable D call. CDR1 is MDHEN, CDR2 SYDVKM, per germline. V lost 4 bases and J lost 1, with 2 bases in between. The CDR3 sequence is 11 residues long. CDR3 loop: CASSSSYEQYF. Here the CDR3 DNA reads TGTGCCAGCAGTTCATCCTACGAGCAGTACTTC.

This clone was observed a handful of times. At the DNA level, this CDR3 is encoded by other sequences in the same sample as well. The CDR3 DNA reads TGTGCCAGCAGTTACTTAGGTGGCGAGCAGTACTTC. Its translation is CASSYLGGEQYF. The chain combines TRBV6-5 with TRBJ2-7; no definite D call. This CDR3 region has 12 residues. Trimming took 1 base from V and 6 from J, leaving 7 bases between them. The germline V gene has CDR1 MNHEY and CDR2 SVGAGI.

CDR3 amino acids: CASSPNRDQHNEQFF. Written as DNA, the CDR3 is TGTGCCAGCAGCCCCAACCGGGACCAACACAATGAGCAGTTCTTC. V and J are TRBV7-2 and TRBJ2-1, with D tentatively TRBD1 or TRBD2 (5 bases each). Germline lookup yields CDR1 SGHTA and CDR2 FQGNSA. The CDR3 totals 15 residues. The germline V and J ends were trimmed by 5 bases and 5 bases, with 16 bases remaining between them.

J is TRBJ2-1 and V is TRBV4-1, with D possibly TRBD2 on 6 matching bases. Germline CDR1 reads MGHRA; CDR2 reads YSYEKL. CDR3 length equals 11 residues. V lost 2 bases to trimming and J lost 12 bases, with 8 bases between them. This CDR3 is CASSQMGLQFF. The CDR3 region has the DNA TGCGCCAGCAGCCAAATGGGACTGCAGTTCTTC.

The chain combines TRBV20-1 with TRBJ1-2, with no clear D. V dropped 6 bases and J dropped 8 bases, with 7 bases sitting between them. CDR3 size: 9 residues. Germline V gene sequence: CDR1 DFQATT, CDR2 SNEGSKA (reference sequence). In DNA form, the CDR3 reads TGCAGTGCCAACGAGGGCTACACCTTC. It yields the protein CSANEGYTF.

As to this clone: One base away lies a much larger clone, so this may be a sequencing read error. This specimen includes other DNA sequences encoding the same CDR3. This chain joins TRBV11-2 and TRBJ1-5; D is ambiguous. Germline V CDR1 and CDR2: SGHAT, FQNNGV. The CDR3 consists of 13 residues. Trimming removed 0 bases from V and 1 base from J, with 1 base in between. CDR3 in amino acids: CASSLESNQPQHF. CDR3 nucleotide sequence: TGTGCCAGCAGCTTAGAAAGCAATCAGCCCCAGCATTTT.

This rearrangement joins TRBV6-5 to TRBJ2-7; 8 bases fit TRBD1. The CDR3 has 14 amino acids. V was clipped by 6 bases and J by 4 bases; unmatched bases: 8. Germline CDR1 MNHEY, CDR2 SVGAGI. The CDR3, as DNA: TGTGCCAGCAGGCCCTGGACAGGGCAGTACGAGCAGTACTTC. As protein: CASRPWTGQYEQYF.

This chain links TRBV2 with TRBJ2-3; no definite D call. The germline V and J ends were trimmed by 5 bases and 1 base, with 10 bases remaining between them. Germline loops: CDR1 SNHLY, CDR2 FYNNEI. There are 14 residues in the CDR3. The CDR3 bases are TGTGCCAGCAGTTTCGAGCCGGGCACAGATACGCAGTATTTT. Translated, it gives CASSFEPGTDTQYF.

Comment on this clone: The same CDR3 arises from other DNA sequences in this sample as well. The rearrangement joins TRBV5-1 to TRBJ2-3; TRBD2 is a possible D gene (5 bases). V was trimmed by 0 bases and J by 3 bases, leaving 8 bases between them. Germline CDR1 SGHRS, CDR2 YFSETQ. The CDR3 contains 14 residues. Written as DNA, the CDR3 is TGCGCCAGCAGCTTGGGAGGGTTAACAGATACGCAGTATTTT. Protein product: CASSLGGLTDTQYF.

This rearrangement joins TRBV2 to TRBJ1-4; TRBD1 matches 10 bases. The J segment lost 0 bases and the V segment lost 6 bases, leaving 1 base of the junction unmatched. The CDR3 runs to 15 residues. Per germline, CDR1 SNHLY and CDR2 FYNNEI. The DNA of the CDR3 is TGTGCCAGCAGGGGACAGGGGCCAACTAATGAAAAACTGTTTTTT. As protein: CASRGQGPTNEKLFF.

The chain has TRBV7-8 and TRBJ1-2; D perhaps matches TRBD1 (5 bases). The CDR3 spans 15 residues. V was shortened by 5 bases and J by 6 bases, with 19 bases between the two germline ends. Germline lookup yields CDR1 SGHVS and CDR2 FQNEAQ. The CDR3 reads CASSNRDPKRDGYTF. The CDR3 DNA sequence: TGTGCCAGCAGCAACCGGGACCCCAAACGAGATGGCTACACCTTC.

The V gene is TRBV2, the J gene TRBJ2-2, with D tentatively TRBD1 or TRBD2 (5 bases each). CDR3 size: 18 residues. CDR1 is SNHLY, CDR2 FYNNEI, per germline. The ends were cut back, 5 bases at V and 1 base at J, with 20 bases in the middle. CDR3 nucleotides: TGTGCCAGCAGTCCCCGGGGCCTCCCCTCTTTGAACACCGGGGAGCTGTTTTTT. Its translation: CASSPRGLPSLNTGELFF.

This rearrangement joins TRBV28 to TRBJ2-7; 8 positions agree with TRBD1. The length of the CDR3 is 14 residues. The germline V gene has CDR1 MDHEN and CDR2 SYDVKM. J lost 2 bases, V lost 6 bases, and 6 bases had no gene match. The CDR3 protein is CASRGQAVPYEQYF. Here the CDR3 DNA reads TGTGCCAGCAGGGGACAGGCTGTGCCCTACGAGCAGTACTTC.

This CDR3 is CAWQGQGGEKLFF. Written as DNA, the CDR3 is TGTGCCTGGCAGGGGCAGGGTGGGGAAAAACTGTTTTTT. The chain couples TRBV30 to TRBJ1-4; weak D call: TRBD1 (6 bases). V was clipped by 5 bases and J by 8 bases, with 15 bases between them. Looked up from germline, CDR1 is GTSNPN and CDR2 is SVGIG (reference sequence). The CDR3 runs 13 residues. Supplemented by reference TRBV30 and TRBJ1-4, the full variable domain reads SQTIHQWPATLVQPVGSPLSLECTVEGTSNPNLYWYRQAAGRGLQLLFYSVGIGQISSEVPQNLSASRPQDRQFILSSKKLLLSDSGFYLCAWQGQGGEKLFFGSGTQLSVL.

The rearrangement joins TRBV10-1 to TRBJ2-3; 7 nucleotides line up with TRBD2. The trim removed 3 bases at V and 2 bases at J, leaving 5 bases unmatched. From germline, CDR1 is WNHNN and CDR2 SYGVQD (reference sequence). The CDR3 loop spans 15 amino acids. CDR3 bases: TGCGCCAGCAGTGACCTAGCGGAGCCCACAGATACGCAGTATTTT. The encoded protein is CASSDLAEPTDTQYF.

This chain uses TRBV2 with TRBJ2-7; 7 bases align to TRBD1. The junction had 5 bases not matched to a gene; V was cut back by 6 bases and J by 6 bases. The CDR3 covers 12 residues. Per germline, CDR1 SNHLY and CDR2 FYNNEI. CDR3 in DNA: TGTGCCAGCAGGTCAGGGGGTAGCGAGCAGTACTTC. Translated: CASRSGGSEQYF.

The chain links TRBV7-2 to TRBJ2-1, with TRBD2 as a possible D gene (5 bases). CDR3 length: 15 residues. Per the germline V gene, CDR1 is SGHTA and CDR2 is FQGNSA. Trimming cost V 10 bases and J 5 bases, with 21 bases left between them. In DNA, the CDR3 is TGTGCCACCCTACCCCGGCTAGCTGGTCACAATGAGCAGTTCTTC. Protein product: CATLPRLAGHNEQFF.

The chain carries TRBV19 and TRBJ1-1; no clear D gene. Germline assignment: CDR1 LNHDA and CDR2 SQIVND (reference sequence). The CDR3 totals 12 residues. Trimming pared 4 bases from V and 5 bases from J, leaving 8 bases between. CDR3 nucleotide sequence: TGTGCCAGTAGTACTAGGTGGACTGAAGCTTTCTTT. Residues: CASSTRWTEAFF.